Included here is one TCR beta chain sequence, with context. Its antigen is unknown. The germline CDR1 and CDR2 sequences are LNHNV and YYDKDF (reference sequence). This CDR3 contains 17 residues. With V trimmed by 2 bases and J by 1 base, 8 bases remained unmatched. The sample belongs to a study of early T cells in non-severe SARS-CoV-2 infection. Background on the study: Unsorted whole blood bulk RNA was sequenced, with unpaired chains.

Study-wide results and caveats: Anti-spike CD8 specificities were favored by VDJdb matching, whose results missed private and CD4 specificities.

Via MiXCR, TCRdb re-called the 5' RACE reads, giving one row per CDR3 protein. The data show approximately 62,000 distinct CDR3 sequences, with around an eighth seen just once and around 4.5% held by the top ten. This clonotype was obtained from an adult who was a healthcare worker with PCR-confirmed SARS-CoV-2 infection or an uninfected control (not recorded which). The sample was whole blood. The rearrangement joins TRBV15 to TRBJ1-5, with 7 bases aligning to TRBD1. The chain's CDR3 is CATSRHAGQTSNQPQHF. The CDR3 DNA reads TGTGCCACCAGCAGACATGCGGGACAGACAAGCAATCAGCCCCAGCATTTT. The complete variable domain, with remaining parts taken from reference TRBV15 and TRBJ1-5, reads DAMVIQNPRYQVTQFGKPVTLSCSQTLNHNVMYWYQQKSSQAPKLLFHYYDKDFNNEADTPDNFQSRRPNTSFCFLDIRSPGLGDTAMYLCATSRHAGQTSNQPQHFGDGTRLSIL.